These 25 T cell receptor beta chains were all obtained from the same sample, sequenced in a study of control samples from healthy donors and cancer patients (dated by TCRdb to about 2020). The library was produced with the immunoSEQ multiplex PCR assay. Not all clones reach the TCRdb copy of this immuneACCESS table, which keeps in-frame sequences only. Checked studies attribute under half of the gap to unresolved V genes and leave the rest unexplained. Recorded for this sample are about 94,000 clones; 90% of them occurred a single time. Together, the top ten hold 3.5% to 4.5% of the sample. The sample comprised blood. The receptors stem from a woman aged 18-35 years in good health.

The chain joins TRBV9 to TRBJ2-1, with D hard to call. Germline-derived CDR1 and CDR2 are SGDLS and YYNGEE. The CDR3 spans 14 residues. V dropped 0 bases and J dropped 6 bases, with 10 bases sitting between them. The CDR3 region is CASSVGFLTNEQFF. The CDR3 coding sequence is TGTGCCAGCAGCGTAGGTTTTTTGACCAATGAGCAGTTCTTC. Filled out from reference TRBV9 and TRBJ2-1, the complete variable domain reads DSGVTQTPKHLITATGQRVTLRCSPRSGDLSVYWYQQSLDQGLQFLIQYYNGEERAKGNILERFSAQQFPDLHSELNLSSLELGDSALYFCASSVGFLTNEQFFGPGTRLTVL.

The V call is TRBV6-8, the J call TRBJ2-1; TRBD2 aligns across 12 bases. This CDR3 has 13 residues. From germline, CDR1 is MNHGY and CDR2 SAAAGT. With 6 bases clipped from V and 10 bases from J, the junction kept 4 bases outside the gene matches. The CDR3 here is CASSQGTSGEQFF. CDR3 nucleotides: TGTGCCAGCAGCCAAGGGACTAGCGGGGAGCAGTTCTTC.

The chain carries TRBV7-2 and TRBJ1-1, with TRBD1 matching over 10 bases. V trimming: 5 bases; J trimming: 0 bases; junction bases outside the gene matches: 3. Per the germline V gene, CDR1 is SGHTA and CDR2 is FQGNSA. The CDR3 is made up of 15 amino acids. The CDR3 DNA sequence: TGTGCCAGCAGCACCGGACAGGGGGTGAACACTGAAGCTTTCTTT. Its translation: CASSTGQGVNTEAFF.

The genes are TRBV27 and TRBJ2-7; 10 bases are shared with TRBD2. J gave up 2 bases and V 7 bases, and 11 bases lay outside the gene matches. There are 16 residues in the CDR3. CDR1 and CDR2 (germline): MNHEY, SMNVEV (reference sequence). The CDR3: CASNSNLAGAAYEQYF. DNA for the CDR3: TGTGCCAGCAACAGCAACCTAGCGGGGGCTGCCTACGAGCAGTACTTC.

The chain has TRBV12-5 and TRBJ2-3, with 8 bases aligning to TRBD2. After removal of 1 base from V and 6 bases from J, the junction contained 3 bases not matched to a gene. Germline V gene lookup returns CDR1 LGHNT and CDR2 FRNRAP. The CDR3 runs 14 residues. The CDR3 bases are TGTGCTAGTGGTTTGGACGGGGGGGATGATACGCAGTATTTT. Its translation: CASGLDGGDDTQYF.

V is TRBV3-1 (or the pseudogene TRBV3-2) and J is TRBJ1-2, with D hard to call. This CDR3 is built from 14 residues. The V and J ends lost 4 bases and 8 bases respectively, with 17 bases between them. The germline V gene has CDR1 LGHDT and CDR2 YNNKEL (reference sequence). The DNA of the CDR3 is TGTGCCAGCAGCCTATTATCAACGGCGGGGGGCTACACCTTC. Protein: CASSLLSTAGGYTF.

This rearrangement joins TRBV3-1 (or the pseudogene TRBV3-2) to TRBJ1-2; D call uncertain. This CDR3 contains 14 residues. Trimming removed 0 bases from V and 8 bases from J, with 13 bases in between. In germline, CDR1 is LGHDT, CDR2 YNNKEL (reference sequence). This CDR3 is CASSQDREGGGYTF. In nucleotides, the CDR3 is TGTGCCAGCAGCCAAGATCGGGAGGGCGGGGGCTACACCTTC.

The chain has TRBV6-5 and TRBJ1-2, with 9 bases lining up with TRBD1. Looked up from germline, CDR1 is MNHEY and CDR2 is SVGAGI. The CDR3 consists of 14 residues. V shed 7 bases and J 2 bases; nucleotides not matched to a gene: 5. CDR3 in DNA: TGTGCCAGCAAGATGGACAGGGGAAACTATGGCTACACCTTC. It translates to CASKMDRGNYGYTF.

The rearrangement joins TRBV19 to TRBJ1-2, with D unclear. This CDR3 comprises 15 residues. The V and J ends lost 0 bases and 4 bases respectively, with 12 bases between them. Germline V gene data show CDR1 as LNHDA and CDR2 as SQIVND (reference sequence). The CDR3 sequence: CASSIDSKQIYGYTF. The DNA of the CDR3 is TGTGCCAGTAGTATAGATTCAAAACAGATCTATGGCTACACCTTC.

The CDR3 region has the DNA TGCAGCGTTGTCCGGCCCACAGATACGCAGTATTTT. It specifies CSVVRPTDTQYF. The chain uses TRBV29-1 and TRBJ2-3; D ambiguous. This CDR3 comprises 12 residues. Trimming left V 4 bases short and J 2 bases short, with 7 bases between. Germline CDR1 is SQVTM and CDR2 is ANQGSEA.

The chain recombines TRBV6-5 with TRBJ2-1, with 9 bases lining up with TRBD1. V lost 8 bases to trimming and J lost 9 bases; unmatched junction nucleotides: 11. This CDR3 contains 14 residues. Per the germline V gene, CDR1 is MNHEY and CDR2 is SVGAGI. CDR3 loop: CASQHGTGKIEQFF. DNA of the CDR3: TGTGCCAGCCAGCATGGGACAGGGAAAATTGAGCAGTTCTTC.

The CDR3 region has the DNA TGTGCCAGCAGTAGAACAGGGCTGGATTCACCCCTCCACTTT. This sequence encodes CASSRTGLDSPLHF. This chain joins TRBV6-5 and TRBJ1-6; maybe TRBD1 (6 bases). The germline CDR1 and CDR2 sequences are MNHEY and SVGAGI. The CDR3 loop spans 14 amino acids. V was cut by 5 bases and J by 8 bases, with 13 bases left in between.

DNA for the CDR3: TGTGCCAGCAGCTCACAGGGGGTGAGGGTAGACAATGAGCAGTTCTTC. Translated: CASSSQGVRVDNEQFF. This chain uses TRBV5-4 with TRBJ2-1, with 8 positions matching TRBD1. Germline trimming cut 3 bases from V and 5 bases from J; bases unmatched to any gene: 10. CDR3 length: 16 residues. Looked up from germline, CDR1 is SGHNT and CDR2 is YYREEE (reference sequence). Drawing the rest from reference TRBV5-4 and TRBJ2-1, the complete variable domain is ETGVTQSPTHLIKTRGQQVTLRCSSQSGHNTVSWYQQALGQGPQFIFQYYREEENGRGNFPPRFSGLQFPNYSSELNVNALELDDSALYLCASSSQGVRVDNEQFFGPGTRLTVL.

V and J are TRBV5-1 and TRBJ1-2; a weak D match, TRBD1 (6 bases). Deletions cut 4 bases from V and 6 bases from J, with 13 bases between. The CDR3 sequence is 13 residues long. Germline lookup yields CDR1 SGHRS and CDR2 YFSETQ. The CDR3 DNA is TGCGCCAGCAGCCAAACAGGGTCAGATGGCTACACCTTC. This codes for CASSQTGSDGYTF.

The chain is built from TRBV9 and TRBJ1-2; TRBD1 matches at 11 bases. Unmatched junction bases numbered 11, after V lost 0 bases and J lost 4 bases. Germline values: CDR1 SGDLS, CDR2 YYNGEE. The CDR3 length is 18 residues. CDR3 protein: CASSVGPGQGGPSYGYTF. The CDR3, as DNA: TGTGCCAGCAGCGTAGGGCCGGGACAGGGGGGTCCGAGCTATGGCTACACCTTC.

The V gene is TRBV4-1, the J gene TRBJ2-2; D is undetermined. CDR3 size: 14 residues. Germline loops: CDR1 MGHRA, CDR2 YSYEKL. V lost 1 base, J lost 5 bases, and 8 bases lay in between. CDR3: CASSQGGGTGELFF. CDR3 nucleotide sequence: TGCGCCAGCAGCCAAGGTGGTGGAACCGGGGAGCTGTTTTTT.

This chain connects TRBV3-1 (or the pseudogene TRBV3-2) to TRBJ1-2; 7 bases fit TRBD1. CDR3 length: 13 amino acids. Germline V lookup: CDR1 LGHDT, CDR2 YNNKEL (reference sequence). Trimming took 3 bases from V and 8 from J; bases not matched to a gene: 6. The CDR3 coding sequence is TGTGCCAGCAGCCAGACAGGGAATCGGGGCTACACCTTC. It yields the protein CASSQTGNRGYTF.

The chain combines TRBV7-9 with TRBJ1-2; the D gene is possibly TRBD1 (6 bases). This CDR3 comprises 17 residues. V was pared by 8 bases and J by 0 bases, with 22 bases between. CDR1 is SEHNR, CDR2 FQNEAQ, per germline (reference sequence). The CDR3 loop reads CASYGGGQKKSNYGYTF. As DNA, the CDR3 is TGTGCCAGCTACGGGGGTGGACAGAAAAAGTCTAACTATGGCTACACCTTC. Complete variable domain (other parts from reference TRBV7-9 and TRBJ1-2): DTGVSQNPRHKITKRGQNVTFRCDPISEHNRLYWYRQTLGQGPEFLTYFQNEAQLEKSRLLSDRFSAERPKGSFSTLEIQRTEQGDSAMYLCASYGGGQKKSNYGYTFGSGTRLTVV.

The chain carries TRBV19 and TRBJ1-1; no reliable D call. Germline lookup yields CDR1 LNHDA and CDR2 SQIVND (reference sequence). V was cut by 1 base and J by 7 bases, with 7 bases left in between. The CDR3 contains 12 residues. The CDR3 spells CASSIGALEAFF. As DNA, the CDR3 is TGTGCCAGTAGTATAGGGGCCCTTGAAGCTTTCTTT.

The chain recombines TRBV6-5 with TRBJ2-5; D is possibly TRBD1 or TRBD2 (6 bases each). With 5 bases removed from V and 0 bases from J, the gap between germline ends came to 10 bases. Germline CDR1 MNHEY, CDR2 SVGAGI. The CDR3 loop spans 14 amino acids. DNA of the CDR3: TGTGCCAGCAGTCTAGGGGGGTACCAAGAGACCCAGTACTTC. Protein product: CASSLGGYQETQYF.

V usage is TRBV6-1 and J usage is TRBJ1-1; unclear D gene. The germline V gene encodes CDR1 MNHNS and CDR2 SASEGT. CDR3 size: 14 residues. Deletions cut 2 bases from V and 4 bases from J, with 11 bases between. The CDR3 DNA is TGTGCCAGCAGTGAATGGAAGGAGGGCACTGAAGCTTTCTTT. This gives the protein CASSEWKEGTEAFF.

This clone was seen only once. V gene TRBV13 combines with J gene TRBJ2-3; 10 bases align to TRBD1. The germline CDR1 and CDR2 sequences are PRHDT and FYEKMQ (reference sequence). This CDR3 has 20 residues. J lost 2 bases, V lost 2 bases, and 16 bases had no gene match. Written as DNA, the CDR3 is TGTGCCAGCAGCTTATCCAGGACAGGGGGGTCTACCCCCCCCACAGATACGCAGTATTTT. This sequence encodes CASSLSRTGGSTPPTDTQYF. The full variable domain, its missing parts supplied by reference TRBV13 and TRBJ2-3, is AAGVIQSPRHLIKEKRETATLKCYPIPRHDTVYWYQQGPGQDPQFLISFYEKMQSDKGSIPDRFSAQQFSDYHSELNMSSLELGDSALYFCASSLSRTGGSTPPTDTQYFGPGTRLTVL.

V usage is TRBV9 and J usage is TRBJ2-1; TRBD2 matches 10 bases. The ends lost 0 bases at V and 2 bases at J; junction bases unmatched: 5. CDR1 is SGDLS and CDR2 is YYNGEE in the germline V gene. This CDR3 comprises 17 residues. CDR3 sequence (DNA): TGTGCCAGCAGCGTAGGTTACAGCGGGGGGGCCTACAATGAGCAGTTCTTC. Translating gives CASSVGYSGGAYNEQFF. Looking up the rest from reference TRBV9 and TRBJ2-1 gives the full variable domain: DSGVTQTPKHLITATGQRVTLRCSPRSGDLSVYWYQQSLDQGLQFLIQYYNGEERAKGNILERFSAQQFPDLHSELNLSSLELGDSALYFCASSVGYSGGAYNEQFFGPGTRLTVL.

The V call is TRBV11-1, the J call TRBJ2-3; TRBD2 aligns across 7 bases. This CDR3 has 13 amino acids. Germline CDR1 reads SGHAT; CDR2 reads FQDESV (reference sequence). The trim removed 5 bases at V and 9 bases at J, leaving 8 bases unmatched. CDR3 in amino acids: CASSHLGAGTQYF. DNA of the CDR3: TGTGCCAGCAGCCACCTGGGAGCGGGGACGCAGTATTTT.

The J gene is TRBJ1-2, the V gene TRBV19; 10 nucleotides agree with TRBD1. V was clipped by 3 bases and J by 4 bases; unmatched bases: 11. CDR1 LNHDA and CDR2 SQIVND come from the germline V gene (reference sequence). The CDR3 is 17 amino acids. CDR3 region: CASSIVPVTGGLYGYTF. CDR3 nucleotide sequence: TGTGCCAGTAGTATCGTCCCCGTGACAGGGGGCCTCTATGGCTACACCTTC. Variable domain in full (rest from reference TRBV19 and TRBJ1-2): DGGITQSPKYLFRKEGQNVTLSCEQNLNHDAMYWYRQDPGQGLRLIYYSQIVNDFQKGDIAEGYSVSREKKESFPLTVTSAQKNPTAFYLCASSIVPVTGGLYGYTFGSGTRLTVV.